This entry lists 32 T cell receptor beta chains sequenced from one sample in a study of T cells in Graves' hyperthyroidism and ophthalmopathy. From RNA transcripts, TCR beta CDR3 regions were amplified. A set of HTBI primers served as the primers for a first-round RT-PCR of the TCR CDR3. TCRdb redid the calling of the multiplex PCR reads with MiXCR, one entry per CDR3 protein. This repertoire shows about 740,000 distinct CDR3 sequences, roughly 15% found once; its top ten account for roughly a tenth. The sample comprised blood. These TCRs come from a woman in her late teens or twenties with Graves' hyperthyroidism.

This clonotype was counted at least ten times. J is TRBJ2-7 and V is TRBV20-1; 9 positions agree with TRBD2. Germline V lookup: CDR1 DFQATT, CDR2 SNEGSKA (reference sequence). After removal of 3 bases from V and 0 bases from J, the junction contained 6 bases not matched to a gene. The CDR3 sequence is 15 residues long. The CDR3: CSASWTSVPSYEQYF. The DNA of the CDR3 is TGCAGTGCTAGCTGGACTAGCGTCCCCTCCTACGAGCAGTACTTC.

This clonotype has only a few counts. The chain carries TRBV9 and TRBJ2-1; D ambiguous. In germline, CDR1 is SGDLS, CDR2 YYNGEE. CDR3 length equals 14 residues. The V end lost 1 base, the J end lost 2 bases, and 7 bases lay between the germline ends. CDR3 residues: CASSVQGPYNEQFF. CDR3 coding DNA: TGTGCCAGCAGCGTACAAGGGCCCTACAATGAGCAGTTCTTC.

This clonotype was recorded at least ten times. V is TRBV7-2 and J is TRBJ1-1, with 8 bases aligning to TRBD1. The CDR3 runs to 14 residues. The V gene end was trimmed by 5 bases and the J gene end by 5 bases; junction bases not matched to a gene: 7. Germline CDR1 and CDR2: SGHTA and FQGNSA. The CDR3 coding sequence is TGTGCCAGCAGCATTCAGGGGGCGCGGACTGAAGCTTTCTTT. Protein: CASSIQGARTEAFF.

This clonotype was seen ten or more times. The V gene is TRBV2, the J gene TRBJ1-5; TRBD1 matches at 11 bases. Trimming at V came to 5 bases and at J to 6 bases, leaving 6 bases not matched to a gene. CDR3 length: 15 amino acids. Germline loops: CDR1 SNHLY, CDR2 FYNNEI. CDR3 coding DNA: TGTGCCAGCAGTCGGACAGGGGGCGCCGGTCAGCCCCAGCATTTT. This encodes CASSRTGGAGQPQHF.

This clonotype was seen many times. The chain uses TRBV2 and TRBJ2-1; possibly TRBD1 for D (5 bases). In germline, CDR1 is SNHLY, CDR2 FYNNEI. V was clipped by 1 base and J by 1 base, with 11 bases between them. The CDR3 consists of 16 residues. This chain's CDR3 is CASSEEGLLSYNEQFF. The CDR3 DNA is TGTGCCAGCAGTGAAGAGGGGCTCCTATCCTACAATGAGCAGTTCTTC.

Details on this clonotype: At one end, the junction sequence differs from germline, possibly due to a read error. The chain links TRBV3-1 to TRBJ1-1; D is perhaps TRBD1 (5 bases). In germline, CDR1 is LGHDT, CDR2 YNNKEL (reference sequence). This CDR3 region has 14 residues. The CDR3 loop is CASSPRDLNTEAFF. As DNA, the CDR3 is TGTGCCAGCAGCCCCAGGGACCTGAACACCGAAGCTTTCTTT. The whole variable domain, filled in from reference TRBV3-1 and TRBJ1-1, reads DTAVSQTPKYLVTQMGNDKSIKCEQNLGHDTMYWYKQDSKKFLKIMFSYNNKELIINETVPNRFSPKSPDKAHLNLHINSLELGDSAVYFCASSPRDLNTEAFFGQGTRLTVV.

This sequence joins TRBV5-1 and TRBJ2-3; D gene unclear. V was cut by 3 bases and J by 4 bases, with 21 bases left in between. The CDR3 runs to 17 residues. Germline V lookup: CDR1 SGHRS, CDR2 YFSETQ. The CDR3 DNA sequence: TGCGCCAGCAGCTACCCCCCGACCCCCATAACGGCAGATACGCAGTATTTT. Its translation: CASSYPPTPITADTQYF.

This clonotype was recorded a few times. V gene TRBV4-3 combines with J gene TRBJ2-7; TRBD2 matches at 14 bases. The CDR3 is 19 amino acids. Per germline, CDR1 LGHNA and CDR2 YSLEER. Germline trimming cut 2 bases from V and 0 bases from J; bases unmatched to any gene: 9. Here the CDR3 reads CASSQRLAGGKIGSYEQYF. In DNA form, the CDR3 reads TGCGCCAGCAGCCAAAGACTAGCGGGAGGGAAGATTGGCTCCTACGAGCAGTACTTC.

The V gene is TRBV6-4, the J gene TRBJ2-7; no definite D call. The CDR3 has 15 residues. The V gene's germline CDR1 is MRHNA and CDR2 SNTAGT. Trimming removed 8 bases from V and 6 bases from J, with 23 bases in between. In nucleotides, the CDR3 is TGTGCCAGCTTCTCTTCGAACGGAACCGGTGCCGAGCAGTACTTC. It specifies CASFSSNGTGAEQYF.

This clonotype was seen a single time. This sequence joins TRBV19 and TRBJ2-3; the match to TRBD2 covers 16 bases. Germline CDR1 and CDR2: LNHDA and SQIVND (reference sequence). There are 16 residues in the CDR3. V shed 3 bases and J 5 bases; nucleotides not matched to a gene: 2. The CDR3 coding sequence is TGTGCCAGTAGTATCGGGACTAGCGGGAGGGGAGATACGCAGTATTTT. It translates to CASSIGTSGRGDTQYF.

This clonotype occurred many times. This chain connects TRBV2 to TRBJ2-3, with D tentatively TRBD1 (5 bases). The CDR3 extends over 16 amino acids. The V end was cut by 1 base, the J end by 0 bases, with 11 bases between. Germline CDR1 reads SNHLY; CDR2 reads FYNNEI. This CDR3 is CASSEGQWISTDTQYF. CDR3 DNA: TGTGCCAGCAGTGAAGGACAGTGGATTAGCACAGATACGCAGTATTTT.

This clonotype was seen more than once but under ten times. The V and J genes are TRBV7-9 and TRBJ2-4, with TRBD2 matching 13 bases. The CDR3 has 17 residues. Germline V CDR1 and CDR2: SEHNR, FQNEAQ (reference sequence). The V and J ends lost 5 bases and 5 bases, in that order; junction bases with no gene match: 9. CDR3 protein: CASSQRLAGGEENIQYF. Written as DNA, the CDR3 is TGTGCCAGCAGCCAACGACTAGCGGGGGGAGAGGAAAACATTCAGTACTTC.

V and J are TRBV7-9 and TRBJ2-7; D is perhaps TRBD1 or TRBD2 (8 bases each). Trimming shortened V by 5 bases and J by 3 bases, and 26 bases separated the two germline ends. The CDR3 has 18 amino acids. In germline, CDR1 is SEHNR, CDR2 FQNEAQ (reference sequence). The CDR3 DNA sequence: TGTGCCAGCAGCCCGACAGGGGCGACACGGACTAGCAGCTACGAGCAGTACTTC. It codes for CASSPTGATRTSSYEQYF.

V usage is TRBV7-9 and J usage is TRBJ2-7, with 7 bases matching TRBD1. V shed 4 bases, J shed 0 bases, and the junction held 6 bases outside the gene matches. Germline values: CDR1 SEHNR, CDR2 FQNEAQ (reference sequence). The CDR3 totals 15 residues. In DNA, the CDR3 is TGTGCCAGCAGCTCGACAGGGTTAAGCTCCTACGAGCAGTACTTC. Residues: CASSSTGLSSYEQYF.

V gene TRBV10-1 combines with J gene TRBJ2-7; D gene ambiguous. The CDR3 loop spans 13 amino acids. Trimming shortened V by 6 bases and J by 2 bases, and 11 bases separated the two germline ends. Germline loops: CDR1 WNHNN, CDR2 SYGVQD (reference sequence). For the CDR3, the DNA is TGCGCCAGCAGCAAAGCAAAAACCTACGAGCAGTACTTC. Protein: CASSKAKTYEQYF.

This clonotype appeared many times. The chain carries TRBV3-1 and TRBJ2-7; TRBD2 aligns across 11 bases. Germline CDR1 is LGHDT and CDR2 is YNNKEL (reference sequence). The J segment lost 0 bases and the V segment lost 5 bases, leaving 3 bases of the junction unmatched. The length of the CDR3 is 15 residues. The CDR3 loop is CASSIGTSGSYEQYF. In DNA form, the CDR3 reads TGTGCCAGCAGCATCGGGACTAGCGGCTCCTACGAGCAGTACTTC.

This clonotype was seen a few times. The V gene is TRBV27, the J gene TRBJ2-3; D might be TRBD2 (5 bases). Trimming removed 8 bases from V and 4 bases from J, with 16 bases in between. The CDR3 contains 14 residues. Germline V CDR1 and CDR2: MNHEY, SMNVEV (reference sequence). CDR3 sequence: CASGIIGSADTQYF. CDR3 nucleotide sequence: TGTGCCAGCGGGATTATCGGTAGCGCAGATACGCAGTATTTT.

This clonotype was recorded a few times. The CDR3 sequence is CASSLEVGTAYEQYF. As DNA, the CDR3 is TGTGCCAGCAGCTTAGAAGTCGGGACAGCATACGAGCAGTACTTC. V usage is TRBV7-6 and J usage is TRBJ2-7, with 7 bases matching TRBD1. Germline CDR1 is SGHVS and CDR2 is FNYEAQ. The CDR3 totals 15 residues. The ends lost 1 base at V and 4 bases at J; junction bases unmatched: 7.

This clonotype was counted many times. The chain joins TRBV7-2 to TRBJ2-5; 9 nucleotides align to TRBD1. This CDR3 has 15 residues. CDR1 is SGHTA and CDR2 is FQGNSA in the germline V gene. J was trimmed by 2 bases and V by 0 bases; bases with no gene match: 1. CDR3 sequence reads: CASSLAGTGQETQYF. In DNA, the CDR3 is TGTGCCAGCAGCTTAGCTGGGACAGGGCAAGAGACCCAGTACTTC.

The rearrangement joins TRBV29-1 to TRBJ1-1; TRBD1 agrees at 9 bases. The CDR3 spans 13 residues. Germline V gene data show CDR1 as SQVTM and CDR2 as ANQGSEA. V lost 7 bases and J lost 6; bases outside the gene matches: 9. The CDR3 spells CSGQGTGFPEAFF. Here the CDR3 DNA reads TGCAGCGGGCAGGGGACAGGGTTCCCTGAAGCTTTCTTT.

This clonotype was counted many times. V and J are TRBV12-3 or TRBV12-4 and TRBJ2-5; D remains unclear. CDR3 length equals 14 residues. The V and J ends lost 6 bases and 2 bases respectively, with 13 bases between them. CDR3 coding DNA: TGTGCCAGCAGGCCGCCCGGTGGGCAAGAGACCCAGTACTTC. Its translation: CASRPPGGQETQYF.

The chain recombines TRBV6-2 or TRBV6-3 with TRBJ1-5, with TRBD1 identical over 8 bases. CDR1 MNHEY and CDR2 SVGEGT come from the germline V gene. The CDR3 sequence is 16 residues long. Trimming took 0 bases from V and 3 from J; bases not matched to a gene: 4. The chain's CDR3 is CASSYSSRGLNQPQHF. CDR3 nucleotides: TGTGCCAGCAGTTACTCCTCCAGGGGGCTCAATCAGCCCCAGCATTTT.

This chain joins TRBV7-9 and TRBJ2-5; TRBD2 matches 16 bases. Germline V CDR1 and CDR2: SEHNR, FQNEAQ (reference sequence). The J segment lost 9 bases and the V segment lost 4 bases, leaving 8 bases of the junction unmatched. The CDR3 is 16 residues long. The CDR3 loop is CASSSGTSGRAGAQYF. The CDR3 nucleotides read TGTGCCAGCAGCTCCGGGACTAGCGGGAGGGCCGGGGCCCAGTACTTC.

Details on this clonotype: A much larger clone lies one base from this, so it may be a read error. This rearrangement joins TRBV6-2 or TRBV6-3 to TRBJ2-5; 8 nucleotides match TRBD2. The germline V gene has CDR1 MNHEY and CDR2 SVGEGT. This CDR3 region has 14 residues. The V and J ends lost 6 bases and 7 bases, in that order; junction bases with no gene match: 10. CDR3 sequence reads: CASRSGGAGGTQYF. DNA for the CDR3: TGTGCCAGCAGGAGTGGGGGGGCGGGAGGGACCCAGTACTTC.

A word on this clonotype: A much bigger clone sits one base away, suggesting this may be a read error. This rearrangement joins TRBV15 to TRBJ2-7; D gene ambiguous. Trimming took off 3 bases at V and 7 bases at J, with 16 bases between the two ends. Germline V CDR1 and CDR2: LNHNV, YYDKDF (reference sequence). CDR3 length: 14 residues. CDR3 DNA: TGTGCCACCAGCAGCCTGACAACGCACGCTGAGCAGTACTTC. This translates into CATSSLTTHAEQYF.

This clonotype was detected ten times or more. The CDR3 coding sequence is TGTGCCAGCAGCTCGGCGGTTAGGGCGGTGACCCAGTACTTC. Translation: CASSSAVRAVTQYF. The chain employs TRBV7-8 and TRBJ2-5; D gene uncertain. Trimming took off 4 bases at V and 7 bases at J, with 16 bases between the two ends. Germline CDR1 SGHVS, CDR2 FQNEAQ. This CDR3 is 14 amino acids long.

The chain combines TRBV29-1 with TRBJ1-2; D gene uncertain. V gave up 3 bases and J gave up 8 bases, with 10 bases separating them. Germline CDR1 reads SQVTM; CDR2 reads ANQGSEA. The CDR3 extends over 11 amino acids. DNA of the CDR3: TGCAGCGTTGACCCCTTCTTCGGCTACACCTTC. It specifies CSVDPFFGYTF.

This rearrangement joins TRBV5-1 to TRBJ2-3; TRBD2 matches at 10 bases. V was clipped by 0 bases and J by 6 bases; unmatched bases: 1. The CDR3 sequence is 14 residues long. CDR1 and CDR2 (germline): SGHRS, YFSETQ. The CDR3 nucleotides are TGCGCCAGCAGCTTGGCTAGCGGGAGCGATACGCAGTATTTT. This translates into CASSLASGSDTQYF.

This clonotype was observed a handful of times. J is TRBJ1-1 and V is TRBV20-1; 8 positions agree with TRBD1. The CDR3 length is 12 residues. J lost 3 bases, V lost 6 bases, and 3 bases had no gene match. The germline CDR1 and CDR2 sequences are DFQATT and SNEGSKA (reference sequence). The chain's CDR3 is CSASTGDTEAFF. Written as DNA, the CDR3 is TGCAGTGCCTCGACAGGGGACACTGAAGCTTTCTTT.

This clonotype was recorded only once. A much larger clone lies a single base off, so this may be a read error. The rearrangement links TRBV6-2 or TRBV6-3 to TRBJ1-1; 7 bases align to TRBD1. There are 14 residues in the CDR3. CDR1 and CDR2 (germline): MNHEY, SVGEGT. V was pared by 5 bases and J by 10 bases, with 13 bases of the junction left unmatched. The DNA of the CDR3 is TGTGCCAGCAGTGAGTCCCGACAGGGAGGTTCAGCTTTCTTT. Its translation: CASSESRQGGSAFF.

The sample holds a few counts of this clonotype. This sequence joins TRBV7-3 and TRBJ2-1, with D uncertain. The V and J ends lost 3 bases and 0 bases respectively, with 9 bases between them. The CDR3 is made up of 15 amino acids. The germline V gene has CDR1 SGHTA and CDR2 FQGTGA. CDR3 loop: CASSFGPVSYNEQFF. The CDR3 DNA sequence: TGTGCCAGCAGCTTTGGACCCGTCTCCTACAATGAGCAGTTCTTC.

This clonotype was recorded many times. The CDR3 is CAWSGWDSKTYTDTQYF. The CDR3, as DNA: TGTGCCTGGAGTGGATGGGACAGCAAAACCTACACAGATACGCAGTATTTT. This chain joins TRBV30 and TRBJ2-3; TRBD1 aligns across 7 bases. The CDR3 extends over 17 amino acids. Germline values: CDR1 GTSNPN, CDR2 SVGIG (reference sequence). Trimming at V came to 1 base and at J to 2 bases, leaving 12 bases not matched to a gene.